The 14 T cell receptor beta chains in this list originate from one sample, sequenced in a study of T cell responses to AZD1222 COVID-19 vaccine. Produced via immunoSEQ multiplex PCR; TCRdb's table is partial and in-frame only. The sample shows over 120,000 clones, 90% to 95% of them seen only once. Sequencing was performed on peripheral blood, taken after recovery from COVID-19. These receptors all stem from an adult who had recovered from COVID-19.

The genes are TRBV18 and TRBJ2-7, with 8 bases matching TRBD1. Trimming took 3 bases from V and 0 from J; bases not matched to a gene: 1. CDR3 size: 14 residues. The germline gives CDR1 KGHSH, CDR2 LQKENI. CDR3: CASSPTGGSYEQYF. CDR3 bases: TGTGCCAGCTCACCTACAGGGGGCTCCTACGAGCAGTACTTC.

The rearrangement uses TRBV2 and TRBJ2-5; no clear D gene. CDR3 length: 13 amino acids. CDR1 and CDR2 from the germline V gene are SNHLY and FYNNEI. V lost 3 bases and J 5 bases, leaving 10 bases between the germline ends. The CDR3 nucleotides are TGTGCCAGCAGTGATGGATTAGGGGAGACCCAGTACTTC. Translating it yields CASSDGLGETQYF.

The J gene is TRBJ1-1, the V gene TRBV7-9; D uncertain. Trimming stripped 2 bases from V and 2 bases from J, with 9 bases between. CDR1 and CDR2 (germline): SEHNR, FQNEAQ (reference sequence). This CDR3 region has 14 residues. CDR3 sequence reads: CASSLMRVNTEAFF. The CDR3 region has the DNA TGTGCCAGCAGCTTAATGAGGGTAAACACTGAAGCTTTCTTT.

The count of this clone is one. CDR3 DNA sequence: TGTGCCACCAGCAGAGATCGCCTACGCACAGATACGCAGTATTTT. This translates into CATSRDRLRTDTQYF. V gene TRBV15 combines with J gene TRBJ2-3; D not resolved. Trimming cost V 0 bases and J 1 base, with 8 bases left between them. The CDR3 covers 15 residues. From germline, CDR1 is LNHNV and CDR2 YYDKDF (reference sequence).

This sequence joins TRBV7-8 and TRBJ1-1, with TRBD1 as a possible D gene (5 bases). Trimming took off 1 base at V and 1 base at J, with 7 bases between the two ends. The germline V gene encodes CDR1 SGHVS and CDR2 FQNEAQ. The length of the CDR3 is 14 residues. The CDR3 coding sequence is TGTGCCAGCAGCTTAGTGGGGGGGAACACTGAAGCTTTCTTT. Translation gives CASSLVGGNTEAFF.

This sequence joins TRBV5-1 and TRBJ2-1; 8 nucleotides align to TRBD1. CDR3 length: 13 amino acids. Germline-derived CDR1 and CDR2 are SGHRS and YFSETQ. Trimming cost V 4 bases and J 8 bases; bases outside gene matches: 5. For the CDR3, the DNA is TGCGCCAGCAGCGACCTGACAGGGGATGAGCAGTTCTTC. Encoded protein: CASSDLTGDEQFF.

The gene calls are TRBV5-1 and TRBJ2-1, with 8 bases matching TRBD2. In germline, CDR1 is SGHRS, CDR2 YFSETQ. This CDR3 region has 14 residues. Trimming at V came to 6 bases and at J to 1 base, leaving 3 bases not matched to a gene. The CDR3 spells CASILAGSYNEQFF. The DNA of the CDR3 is TGCGCCAGCATATTAGCGGGGTCCTACAATGAGCAGTTCTTC.

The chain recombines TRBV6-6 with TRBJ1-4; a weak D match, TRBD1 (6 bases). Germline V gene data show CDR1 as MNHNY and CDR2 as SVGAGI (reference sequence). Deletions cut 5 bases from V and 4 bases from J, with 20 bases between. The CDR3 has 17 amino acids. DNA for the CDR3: TGTGCCAGCAGTCGGAACTTTGGACAGCTGGTTAATGAAAAACTGTTTTTT. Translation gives CASSRNFGQLVNEKLFF.

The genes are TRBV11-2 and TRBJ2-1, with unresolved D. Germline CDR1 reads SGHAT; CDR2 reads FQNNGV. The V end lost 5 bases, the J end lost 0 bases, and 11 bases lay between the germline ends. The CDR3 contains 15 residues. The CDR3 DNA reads TGTGCCAGCAGCGGCGGCCGGAGCTCCTACAATGAGCAGTTCTTC. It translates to CASSGGRSSYNEQFF.

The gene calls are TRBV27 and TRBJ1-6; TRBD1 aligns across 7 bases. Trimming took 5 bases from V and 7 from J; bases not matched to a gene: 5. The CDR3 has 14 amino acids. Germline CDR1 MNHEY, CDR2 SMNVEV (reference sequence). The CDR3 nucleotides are TGTGCCAGCAGTGCCCGGGACAGCAATTCACCCCTCCACTTT. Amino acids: CASSARDSNSPLHF.

The CDR3 spells CASSVGEGPYYGNTIYF. The CDR3 nucleotides read TGTGCCAGCAGCGTAGGGGAGGGACCGTACTACGGAAACACCATATATTTT. This sequence joins TRBV9 and TRBJ1-3; weak D call: TRBD1 (5 bases). The germline V gene encodes CDR1 SGDLS and CDR2 YYNGEE. This CDR3 contains 17 residues. With 0 bases removed from V and 4 bases from J, the gap between germline ends came to 17 bases.

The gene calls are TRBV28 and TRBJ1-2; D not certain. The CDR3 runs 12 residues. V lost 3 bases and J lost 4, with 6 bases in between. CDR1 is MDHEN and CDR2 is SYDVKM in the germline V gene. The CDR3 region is CASSFVGYGYTF. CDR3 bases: TGTGCCAGCAGTTTCGTGGGCTATGGCTACACCTTC.

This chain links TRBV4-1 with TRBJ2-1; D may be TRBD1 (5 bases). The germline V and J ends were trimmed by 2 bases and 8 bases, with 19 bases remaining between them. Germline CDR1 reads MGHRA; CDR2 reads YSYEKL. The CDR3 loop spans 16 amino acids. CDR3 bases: TGCGCCAGCAGCCAACTCCCAGGGAAAGCTGGCGATGAGCAGTTCTTC. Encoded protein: CASSQLPGKAGDEQFF.

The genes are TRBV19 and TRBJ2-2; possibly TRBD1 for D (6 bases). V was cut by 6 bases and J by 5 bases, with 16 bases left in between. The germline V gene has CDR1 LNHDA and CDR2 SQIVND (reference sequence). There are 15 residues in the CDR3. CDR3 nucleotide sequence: TGTGCCAGTAGGACGACAGGAGGCGGTACCGGGGAGCTGTTTTTT. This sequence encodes CASRTTGGGTGELFF.